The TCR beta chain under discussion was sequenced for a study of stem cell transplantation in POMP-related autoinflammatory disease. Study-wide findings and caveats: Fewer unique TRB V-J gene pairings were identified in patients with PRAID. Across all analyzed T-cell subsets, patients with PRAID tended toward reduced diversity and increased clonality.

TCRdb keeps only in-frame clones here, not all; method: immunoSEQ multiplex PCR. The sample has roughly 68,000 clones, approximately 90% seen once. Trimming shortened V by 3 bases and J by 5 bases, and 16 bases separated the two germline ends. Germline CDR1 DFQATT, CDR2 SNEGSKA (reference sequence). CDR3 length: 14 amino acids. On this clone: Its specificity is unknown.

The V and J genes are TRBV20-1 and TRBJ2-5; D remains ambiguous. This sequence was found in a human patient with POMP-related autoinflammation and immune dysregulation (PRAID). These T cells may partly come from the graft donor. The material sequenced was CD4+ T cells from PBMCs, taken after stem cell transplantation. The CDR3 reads CSASDPSIAETQYF. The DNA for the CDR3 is TGCAGTGCTAGTGACCCCTCCATTGCGGAGACCCAGTACTTC.